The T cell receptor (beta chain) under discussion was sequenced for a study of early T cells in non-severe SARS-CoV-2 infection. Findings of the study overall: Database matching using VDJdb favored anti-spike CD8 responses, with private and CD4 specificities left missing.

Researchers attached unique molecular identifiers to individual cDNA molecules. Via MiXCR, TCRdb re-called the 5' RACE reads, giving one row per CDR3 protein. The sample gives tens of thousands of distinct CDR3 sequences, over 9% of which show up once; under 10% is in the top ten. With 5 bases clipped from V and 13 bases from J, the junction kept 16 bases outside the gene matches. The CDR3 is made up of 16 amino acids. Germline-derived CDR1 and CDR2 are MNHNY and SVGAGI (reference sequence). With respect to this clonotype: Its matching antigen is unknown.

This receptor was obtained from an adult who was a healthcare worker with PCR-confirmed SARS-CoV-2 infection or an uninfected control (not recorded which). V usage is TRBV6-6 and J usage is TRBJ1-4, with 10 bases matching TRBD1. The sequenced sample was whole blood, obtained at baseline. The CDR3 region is CASSVGPGQGIVRLFF. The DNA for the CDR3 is TGTGCCAGCAGTGTAGGCCCGGGACAGGGGATTGTGCGACTGTTTTTT.